Following are 22 T cell receptor beta chains from one sample sequenced in a study of cytomegalovirus exposure and HLA in healthy donors. The PCR had 60 Vbeta and 13 Jbeta primers. The repertoire was sequenced with immunoSEQ multiplex PCR; TCRdb's copy has only in-frame clones and lacks some. The data contain 150,000 to 200,000 clones, 70% to 80% of them singletons. The sequenced sample was PBMCs. These receptors were collected from a middle-aged man in good health and CMV-seronegative.

V is TRBV10-3 and J is TRBJ1-6, with 9 bases fitting TRBD1. The CDR3 has 16 residues. In germline, CDR1 is ENHRY, CDR2 SYGVKD. Losses at the gene ends were 6 bases for V and 3 bases for J; bases not matched to a gene: 6. This CDR3 is CAISPQGAIYNSPLHF. DNA for the CDR3: TGTGCCATCAGCCCACAGGGGGCTATCTATAATTCACCCCTCCACTTT.

V usage is TRBV11-3 and J usage is TRBJ1-1; D is uncertain. Trimming took off 2 bases at V and 1 base at J, with 8 bases between the two ends. The CDR3 is made up of 14 amino acids. Germline V gene data show CDR1 as SGHNT and CDR2 as YENEEA. The chain's CDR3 is CASSLSGGNTEAFF. CDR3 sequence (DNA): TGTGCCAGCAGCTTATCCGGCGGGAACACTGAAGCTTTCTTT.

This clone came up once. This chain links TRBV5-6 with TRBJ2-7; TRBD1 aligns across 10 bases. Trimming took 2 bases from V and 5 from J; bases not matched to a gene: 4. This CDR3 region has 14 residues. Germline lookup yields CDR1 SGHDT and CDR2 YYEEEE. The CDR3 protein is CASSFPGQGNEQYF. CDR3 nucleotides: TGTGCCAGCAGCTTCCCGGGACAGGGGAACGAGCAGTACTTC.

Regarding this clone: Other DNA sequences in the sample encode the same CDR3. The V gene is TRBV30, the J gene TRBJ2-5, with D unresolved. V gave up 0 bases and J gave up 6 bases, with 5 bases separating them. CDR1 and CDR2 from the germline V gene are GTSNPN and SVGIG (reference sequence). The CDR3 is made up of 11 amino acids. In DNA, the CDR3 is TGTGCCTGGAGTGTGTTAAAGACCCAGTACTTC. Translation gives CAWSVLKTQYF.

This chain joins TRBV19 and TRBJ1-4; the match to TRBD1 covers 8 bases. Losses at the gene ends were 5 bases for V and 5 bases for J; bases not matched to a gene: 7. Germline CDR1 and CDR2: LNHDA and SQIVND (reference sequence). The CDR3 extends over 15 amino acids. This CDR3 is CASSLWTGPNEKLFF. CDR3 nucleotide sequence: TGTGCCAGTAGTCTCTGGACAGGGCCAAATGAAAAACTGTTTTTT. The full variable domain, with the rest looked up from reference TRBV19 and TRBJ1-4, is DGGITQSPKYLFRKEGQNVTLSCEQNLNHDAMYWYRQDPGQGLRLIYYSQIVNDFQKGDIAEGYSVSREKKESFPLTVTSAQKNPTAFYLCASSLWTGPNEKLFFGSGTQLSVL.

The rearrangement uses TRBV19 and TRBJ2-1; TRBD2 matches at 9 bases. With V trimmed by 5 bases and J by 2 bases, 16 bases remained unmatched. The CDR3 is 19 residues long. CDR1 LNHDA and CDR2 SQIVND come from the germline V gene (reference sequence). The CDR3 DNA reads TGTGCCAGTAGTGCCCTAGCGGGACCCACAGAGGGCCCCTACAATGAGCAGTTCTTC. This gives the protein CASSALAGPTEGPYNEQFF.

This rearrangement joins TRBV6-6 to TRBJ1-6; no definite D call. The germline V gene has CDR1 MNHNY and CDR2 SVGAGI (reference sequence). Between the trimmed V and J ends, which lost 7 bases and 6 bases, there was a span of 7 bases. This CDR3 spans 12 amino acids. The CDR3 DNA reads TGTGCCAGCATTTCACTTAATTCACCCCTCCACTTT. This sequence encodes CASISLNSPLHF.

The rearrangement links TRBV28 to TRBJ1-5; D gene uncertain. Trimming stripped 1 base from V and 7 bases from J, with 8 bases between. Germline lookup yields CDR1 MDHEN and CDR2 SYDVKM. The CDR3 is 13 amino acids. CDR3 region: CASSLSAGQPQHF. CDR3 DNA sequence: TGTGCCAGCAGTTTATCGGCGGGACAGCCCCAGCATTTT.

The chain uses TRBV9 and TRBJ2-1; D possibly corresponds to TRBD1 (6 bases). CDR1 and CDR2 (germline): SGDLS, YYNGEE. CDR3 length equals 14 residues. V was clipped by 0 bases and J by 5 bases, with 9 bases between them. The CDR3 sequence: CASSVVGHNNEQFF. DNA for the CDR3: TGTGCCAGCAGCGTAGTGGGACACAACAATGAGCAGTTCTTC.

The chain recombines TRBV5-1 with TRBJ1-5, with D possibly TRBD1 on 6 matching bases. Trimming shortened V by 0 bases and J by 5 bases, and 9 bases separated the two germline ends. Germline CDR1 is SGHRS and CDR2 is YFSETQ. CDR3 length: 14 amino acids. The CDR3 DNA follows: TGCGCCAGCAGCTTGGGCAGGGGAGATCAGCCCCAGCATTTT. It yields the protein CASSLGRGDQPQHF. The complete variable domain, with remaining parts taken from reference TRBV5-1 and TRBJ1-5, reads KAGVTQTPRYLIKTRGQQVTLSCSPISGHRSVSWYQQTPGQGLQFLFEYFSETQRNKGNFPGRFSGRQFSNSRSEMNVSTLELGDSALYLCASSLGRGDQPQHFGDGTRLSIL.

The chain has TRBV7-9 and TRBJ2-1, with TRBD1 matching over 8 bases. From germline, CDR1 is SEHNR and CDR2 FQNEAQ (reference sequence). V dropped 6 bases and J dropped 4; count of bases not matched to a gene: 8. The CDR3 contains 15 residues. This chain's CDR3 is CASRPGQGPYNEQFF. CDR3 DNA sequence: TGTGCCAGCAGACCCGGACAGGGTCCATACAATGAGCAGTTCTTC.

There are a few counts of this clone. Lacking the conserved final phenylalanine or tryptophan, this CDR3 likely reflects a read error. The DNA is left out, because the CDR3 cannot be placed on it with certainty; the CDR3 is given as TCRdb lists it. The rearrangement joins TRBV5-4 to TRBJ1-2; the table's D call, TRBD1, was not checked against the DNA. The germline gives CDR1 SGHNT, CDR2 YYREEE (reference sequence). The length of the CDR3 is 11 amino acids, counting both ends. The CDR3: CASSLGGTGEL.

V is TRBV7-9 and J is TRBJ2-1; the D is unclear. Germline CDR1 and CDR2: SEHNR and FQNEAQ (reference sequence). The CDR3 covers 17 residues. Trimming took 0 bases from V and 7 from J, leaving 19 bases between them. CDR3 in DNA: TGTGCCAGCAGCTTAGCTGTCACGTCGAGTCGGGTTAATGAGCAGTTCTTC. Protein: CASSLAVTSSRVNEQFF.

This sequence joins TRBV28 and TRBJ1-1, with D unresolved. V gave up 7 bases and J gave up 4 bases, with 16 bases separating them. The length of the CDR3 is 14 residues. Germline V gene lookup returns CDR1 MDHEN and CDR2 SYDVKM. DNA for the CDR3: TGTGCCAGCACGATGGGTAAACGGGTCACTGAAGCTTTCTTT. Translation: CASTMGKRVTEAFF.

The chain links TRBV27 to TRBJ2-3, with a possible D match to TRBD1 (6 bases). Trimming cost V 5 bases and J 2 bases, with 14 bases left between them. There are 15 residues in the CDR3. The germline V gene has CDR1 MNHEY and CDR2 SMNVEV (reference sequence). CDR3: CASSTGTGHTDTQYF. CDR3 DNA: TGTGCCAGCAGTACCGGGACGGGACACACAGATACGCAGTATTTT.

This clone was picked up a small number of times. J is TRBJ2-3 and V is TRBV7-9, with 8 bases that match TRBD2. This CDR3 is 15 amino acids long. CDR1 is SEHNR and CDR2 is FQNEAQ in the germline V gene (reference sequence). J gave up 2 bases and V 5 bases, and 6 bases lay outside the gene matches. This chain's CDR3 is CASSQTSDHTDTQYF. The CDR3, as DNA: TGTGCCAGCAGCCAGACTAGCGACCACACAGATACGCAGTATTTT.

V is TRBV19 and J is TRBJ1-2; TRBD1 aligns across 8 bases. J gave up 3 bases and V 5 bases, and 8 bases lay outside the gene matches. Germline CDR1 LNHDA, CDR2 SQIVND (reference sequence). The CDR3 spans 15 residues. CDR3 coding DNA: TGTGCCAGTAGTGCCCAGGGCAGGGGGCACTATGGCTACACCTTC. Protein: CASSAQGRGHYGYTF.

As regards this clone: Different DNA sequences within this sample yield the same CDR3. CDR3 protein: CASSVSSLRAGSGANVLTF. CDR3 coding DNA: TGTGCCAGCAGCGTAAGCTCGTTGCGGGCTGGCTCTGGGGCCAACGTCCTGACTTTC. The chain uses TRBV9 and TRBJ2-6; the D gene is possibly TRBD2 (5 bases). From germline, CDR1 is SGDLS and CDR2 YYNGEE. The CDR3 contains 19 residues. V lost 1 base and J 0 bases, leaving 17 bases between the germline ends.

Points on this clone: A junction boundary mismatches the germline segment, possibly from a read error. The chain links TRBV7-9 to TRBJ2-2; TRBD2 matches 7 bases. Germline CDR1 and CDR2: SEHNR and FQNEAQ (reference sequence). This CDR3 has 16 amino acids. The CDR3 is CSSSPSGGRMVGELFF. CDR3 sequence (DNA): TGTTCCAGCAGCCCCTCGGGAGGAAGGATGGTCGGGGAGCTGTTTTTT.

This clone was detected only once. The rearrangement joins TRBV27 to TRBJ2-4, with a weak D call TRBD2 (6 bases). CDR3 size: 16 residues. Per the germline V gene, CDR1 is MNHEY and CDR2 is SMNVEV (reference sequence). V was pared by 3 bases and J by 7 bases, with 19 bases between. The CDR3 is CASSLDPGSAGNIQYF. The CDR3, as DNA: TGTGCCAGCAGTTTGGATCCGGGTTCTGCGGGGAACATTCAGTACTTC.

The sample holds a few counts of this clone. This chain connects TRBV25-1 to TRBJ2-7; 7 bases align to TRBD1. Unmatched junction bases numbered 9, after V lost 1 base and J lost 9 bases. Germline V CDR1 and CDR2: MGHDK, SYGVNS. The length of the CDR3 is 14 residues. CDR3 DNA sequence: TGTGCCAGCAGTGAATTGGGGACAGCTGGTGGGCAGTACTTC. This encodes CASSELGTAGGQYF.

The chain links TRBV6-1 to TRBJ1-2; no firm D call. Germline V gene sequence: CDR1 MNHNS, CDR2 SASEGT. The CDR3 runs 13 residues. V lost 5 bases and J lost 4, with 11 bases in between. CDR3 sequence: CASSPRDGYGYTF. The CDR3 bases are TGTGCCAGCAGTCCCCGGGATGGCTATGGCTACACCTTC.